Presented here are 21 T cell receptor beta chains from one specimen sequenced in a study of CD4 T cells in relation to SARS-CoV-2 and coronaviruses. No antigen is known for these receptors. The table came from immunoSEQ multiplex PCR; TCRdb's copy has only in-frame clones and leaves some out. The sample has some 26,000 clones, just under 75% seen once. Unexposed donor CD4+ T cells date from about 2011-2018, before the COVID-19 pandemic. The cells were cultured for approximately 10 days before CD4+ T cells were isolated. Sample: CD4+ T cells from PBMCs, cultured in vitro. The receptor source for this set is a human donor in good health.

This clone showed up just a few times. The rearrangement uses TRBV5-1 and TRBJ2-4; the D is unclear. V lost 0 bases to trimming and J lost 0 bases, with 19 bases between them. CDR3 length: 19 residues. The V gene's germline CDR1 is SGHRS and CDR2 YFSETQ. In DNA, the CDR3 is TGCGCCAGCAGCTTGGAGCCCCATCTTCCCGGATTAGCCAAAAACATTCAGTACTTC. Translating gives CASSLEPHLPGLAKNIQYF. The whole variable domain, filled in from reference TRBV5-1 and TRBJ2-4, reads KAGVTQTPRYLIKTRGQQVTLSCSPISGHRSVSWYQQTPGQGLQFLFEYFSETQRNKGNFPGRFSGRQFSNSRSEMNVSTLELGDSALYLCASSLEPHLPGLAKNIQYFGAGTRLSVL.

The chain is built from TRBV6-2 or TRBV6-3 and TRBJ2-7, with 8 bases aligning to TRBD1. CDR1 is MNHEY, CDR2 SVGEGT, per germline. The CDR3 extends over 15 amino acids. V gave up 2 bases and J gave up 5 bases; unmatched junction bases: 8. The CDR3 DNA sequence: TGTGCCAGCAGTTACCCTTGGGACAGGATCCACGAGCAGTACTTC. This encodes CASSYPWDRIHEQYF.

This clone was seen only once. The CDR3 protein is CASSQRRGQSDTQYF. CDR3 bases: TGTGCCAGCAGCCAGCGCAGGGGGCAATCAGATACGCAGTATTTT. V is TRBV4-2 and J is TRBJ2-3, with TRBD1 matching 8 bases. This CDR3 is built from 15 residues. With V trimmed by 3 bases and J by 4 bases, 6 bases remained unmatched. Per the germline V gene, CDR1 is LGHNA and CDR2 is YNFKEQ.

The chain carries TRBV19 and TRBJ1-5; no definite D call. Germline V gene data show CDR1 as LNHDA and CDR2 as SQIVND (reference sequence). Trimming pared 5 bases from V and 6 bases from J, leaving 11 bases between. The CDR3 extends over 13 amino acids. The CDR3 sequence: CASSSQDIQPQHF. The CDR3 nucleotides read TGTGCCAGTAGTTCACAAGACATTCAGCCCCAGCATTTT.

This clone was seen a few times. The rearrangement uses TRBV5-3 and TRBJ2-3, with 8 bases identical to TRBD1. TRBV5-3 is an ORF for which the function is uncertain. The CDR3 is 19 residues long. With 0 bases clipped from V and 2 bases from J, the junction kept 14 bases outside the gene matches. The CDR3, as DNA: TGTGCCAGAAGCTTGGTTCAGGGGGCAGCCCCAAGGCCCACAGATACGCAGTATTTT. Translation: CARSLVQGAAPRPTDTQYF.

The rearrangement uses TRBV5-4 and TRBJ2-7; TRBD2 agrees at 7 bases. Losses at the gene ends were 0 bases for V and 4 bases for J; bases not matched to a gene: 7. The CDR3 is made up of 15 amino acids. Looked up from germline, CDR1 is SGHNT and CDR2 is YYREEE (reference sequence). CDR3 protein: CASSLGPLLAYEQYF. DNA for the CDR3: TGTGCCAGCAGCTTGGGCCCGCTACTAGCGTACGAGCAGTACTTC.

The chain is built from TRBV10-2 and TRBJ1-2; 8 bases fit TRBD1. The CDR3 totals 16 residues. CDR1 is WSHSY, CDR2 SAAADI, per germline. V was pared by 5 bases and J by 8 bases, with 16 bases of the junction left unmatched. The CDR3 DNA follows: TGCGCCAGCAGTTTATGGGGACAGGTCTCCCGGGGCGGCTACACCTTC. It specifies CASSLWGQVSRGGYTF.

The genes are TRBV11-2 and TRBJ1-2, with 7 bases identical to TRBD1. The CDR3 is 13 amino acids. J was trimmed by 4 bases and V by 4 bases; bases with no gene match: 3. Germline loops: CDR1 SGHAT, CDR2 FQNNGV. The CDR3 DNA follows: TGTGCCAGCAGCTCGACAGGGACCTATGGCTACACCTTC. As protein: CASSSTGTYGYTF.

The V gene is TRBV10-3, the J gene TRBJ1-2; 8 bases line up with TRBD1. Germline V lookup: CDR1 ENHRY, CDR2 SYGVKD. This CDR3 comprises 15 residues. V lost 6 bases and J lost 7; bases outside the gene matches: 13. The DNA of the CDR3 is TGTGCCATCAGATGGGAGCCGGGACAGGAGGCTGGCTACACCTTC. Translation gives CAIRWEPGQEAGYTF.

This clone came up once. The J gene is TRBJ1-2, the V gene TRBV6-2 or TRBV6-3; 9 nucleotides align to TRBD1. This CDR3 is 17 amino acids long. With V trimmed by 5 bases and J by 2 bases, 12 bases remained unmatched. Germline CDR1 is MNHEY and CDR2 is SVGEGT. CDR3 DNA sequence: TGTGCCAGCAGTCAGACAGGGGGGTACGAGTGGAACTATGGCTACACCTTC. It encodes CASSQTGGYEWNYGYTF.

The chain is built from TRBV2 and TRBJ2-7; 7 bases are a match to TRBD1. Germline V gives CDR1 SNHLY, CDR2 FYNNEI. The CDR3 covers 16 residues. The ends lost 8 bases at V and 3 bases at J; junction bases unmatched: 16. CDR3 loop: CASGENTGADSYEQYF. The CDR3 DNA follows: TGTGCCAGCGGGGAGAACACAGGGGCTGATAGCTACGAGCAGTACTTC.

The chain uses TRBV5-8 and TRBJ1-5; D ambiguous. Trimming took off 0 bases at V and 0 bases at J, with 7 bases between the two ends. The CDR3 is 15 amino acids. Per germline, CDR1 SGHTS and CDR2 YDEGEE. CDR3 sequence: CASSLGSISNQPQHF. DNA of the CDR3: TGTGCCAGCAGCTTGGGGTCGATTAGCAATCAGCCCCAGCATTTT.

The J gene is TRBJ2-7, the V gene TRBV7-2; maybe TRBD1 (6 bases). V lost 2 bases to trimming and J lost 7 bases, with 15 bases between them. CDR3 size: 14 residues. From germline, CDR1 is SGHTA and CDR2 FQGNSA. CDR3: CASSLTRTVMEQYF. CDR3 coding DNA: TGTGCCAGCAGCTTAACCCGGACAGTTATGGAGCAGTACTTC.

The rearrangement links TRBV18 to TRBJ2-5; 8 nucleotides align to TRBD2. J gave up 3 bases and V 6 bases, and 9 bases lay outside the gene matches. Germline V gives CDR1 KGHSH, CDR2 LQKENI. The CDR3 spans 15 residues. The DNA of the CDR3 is TGTGCCAGCTCTCTACAAGCGGGGGTTAAAGAGACCCAGTACTTC. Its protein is CASSLQAGVKETQYF.

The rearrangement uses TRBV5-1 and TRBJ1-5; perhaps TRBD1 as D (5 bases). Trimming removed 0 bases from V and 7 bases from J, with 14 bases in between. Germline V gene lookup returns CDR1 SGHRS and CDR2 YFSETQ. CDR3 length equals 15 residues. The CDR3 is CASSLEAGSEQPQHF. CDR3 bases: TGCGCCAGCAGCTTGGAGGCAGGGTCAGAACAGCCCCAGCATTTT.

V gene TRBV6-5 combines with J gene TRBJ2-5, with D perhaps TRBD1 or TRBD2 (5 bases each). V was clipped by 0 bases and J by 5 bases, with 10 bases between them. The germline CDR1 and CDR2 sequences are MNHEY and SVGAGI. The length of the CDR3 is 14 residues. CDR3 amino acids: CASSYSGTRETQYF. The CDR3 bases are TGTGCCAGCAGTTACTCGGGGACCAGGGAGACCCAGTACTTC.

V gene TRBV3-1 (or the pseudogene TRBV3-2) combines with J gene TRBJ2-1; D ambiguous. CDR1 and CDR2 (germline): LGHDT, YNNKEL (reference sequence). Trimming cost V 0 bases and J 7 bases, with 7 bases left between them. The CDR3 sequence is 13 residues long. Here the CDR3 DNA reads TGTGCCAGCAGCCAAGATAAGTGGAATGAGCAGTTCTTC. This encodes CASSQDKWNEQFF.

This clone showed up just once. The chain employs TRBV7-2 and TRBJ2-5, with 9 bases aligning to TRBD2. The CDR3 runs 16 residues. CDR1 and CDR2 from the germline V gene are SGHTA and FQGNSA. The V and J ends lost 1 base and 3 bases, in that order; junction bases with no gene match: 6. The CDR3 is CASSLVVGGGEETQYF. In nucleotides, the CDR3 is TGTGCCAGCAGCTTAGTAGTGGGCGGGGGGGAAGAGACCCAGTACTTC.

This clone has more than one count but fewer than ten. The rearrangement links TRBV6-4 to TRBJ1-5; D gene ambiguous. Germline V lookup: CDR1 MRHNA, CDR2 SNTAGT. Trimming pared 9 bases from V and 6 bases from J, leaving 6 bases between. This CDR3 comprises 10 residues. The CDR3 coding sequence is TGTGCCAGGGGTGGTCAGCCCCAGCATTTT. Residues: CARGGQPQHF.

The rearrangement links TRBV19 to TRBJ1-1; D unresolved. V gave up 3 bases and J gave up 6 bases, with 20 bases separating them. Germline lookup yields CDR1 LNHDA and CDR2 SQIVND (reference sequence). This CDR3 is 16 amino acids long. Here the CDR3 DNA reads TGTGCCAGTAGTATGGGCCTAAAGTCGGAGGTACCTGAAGCTTTCTTT. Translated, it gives CASSMGLKSEVPEAFF.

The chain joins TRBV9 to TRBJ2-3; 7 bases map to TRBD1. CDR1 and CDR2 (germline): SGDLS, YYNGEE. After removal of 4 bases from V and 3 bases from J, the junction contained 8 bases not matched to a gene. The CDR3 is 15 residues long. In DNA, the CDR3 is TGTGCCAGCAGCACGCGGACAGGAGGAACAGATACGCAGTATTTT. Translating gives CASSTRTGGTDTQYF.